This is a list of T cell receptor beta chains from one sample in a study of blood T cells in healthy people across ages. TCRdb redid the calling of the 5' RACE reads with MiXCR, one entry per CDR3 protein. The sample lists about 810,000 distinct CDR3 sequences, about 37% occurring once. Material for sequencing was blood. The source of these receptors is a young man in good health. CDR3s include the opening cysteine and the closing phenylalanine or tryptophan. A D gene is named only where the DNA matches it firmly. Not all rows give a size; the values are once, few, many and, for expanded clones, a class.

CDR3: CASSPRPLGQGANYGYTF; DNA: TGTGCCAGCAGTCCCAGACCCTTAGGACAGGGGGCTAACTATGGCTACACCTTC; V: TRBV27; size: .; D: TRBD1; J: TRBJ1-2
CDR3: CASSRGATNEKLFF; DNA: TGCGCCAGCAGCCGGGGGGCAACTAATGAAAAACTGTTTTTT; V: TRBV5-1; size: many; D: .; J: TRBJ1-4
CDR3: CASSDGYNRGRDNEQFF; DNA: TGTGCCAGCAGTGACGGGTACAACAGGGGCCGGGACAATGAGCAGTTCTTC; V: TRBV2; size: .; D: TRBD1; J: TRBJ2-1
CDR3: CAISEGQGARRAFF; DNA: TGTGCCATCAGTGAGGGACAGGGGGCAAGGAGGGCTTTCTTT; V: TRBV10-3; size: .; D: TRBD1; J: TRBJ1-1
CDR3: CSASSGAQETQYF; DNA: TGCAGTGCTAGTAGTGGGGCCCAAGAGACCCAGTACTTC; V: TRBV20-1; size: many; D: .; J: TRBJ2-5
CDR3: CASSPGGVWTDTQYF; DNA: TGTGCCAGCAGTCCGGGGGGCGTTTGGACAGATACGCAGTATTTT; V: TRBV12-3/TRBV12-4; size: few; D: .; J: TRBJ2-3
CDR3: CASSLSSTSGVSTDTQYF; DNA: TGTGCCAGCAGTTTAAGTTCCACTAGCGGGGTTTCCACAGATACGCAGTATTTT; V: TRBV12-3/TRBV12-4; size: many; D: TRBD2; J: TRBJ2-3
CDR3: CAWSVRGIEKLFF; DNA: TGTGCCTGGAGTGTACGGGGTATTGAAAAACTGTTTTTT; V: TRBV30; size: .; D: .; J: TRBJ1-4
CDR3: CAVRRPLTDYYGYTF; DNA: TGTGCCGTCAGACGGCCGCTCACCGACTATTATGGCTACACCTTC; V: TRBV10-3; size: .; D: .; J: TRBJ1-2
CDR3: CATRLAGANEQYF; DNA: TGTGCCACCAGACTAGCGGGGGCTAATGAGCAGTACTTC; V: TRBV6-5; size: .; D: TRBD2; J: TRBJ2-4
CDR3: CASSLSQGTYGCTF; DNA: TGTGCCAGCAGTTTATCTCAGGGCACCTATGGCTGCACCTTC; V: TRBV12-3/TRBV12-4; size: .; D: .; J: TRBJ1-2
CDR3: CASSLAGARSASTDTQYF; DNA: TGTGCCAGCAGCTTAGCTGGGGCGAGGTCCGCTAGCACAGATACGCAGTATTTT; V: TRBV7-2; size: many; D: .; J: TRBJ2-3
CDR3: CASSPSSATNEKLFF; DNA: TGCGCCAGCAGCCCCTCGTCTGCAACTAATGAAAAACTGTTTTTT; V: TRBV5-1; size: few; D: .; J: TRBJ1-4
CDR3: CASSKNPGRSSTDTQYF; DNA: TGTGCCAGCAGCAAAAACCCGGGCCGCTCTAGCACAGATACGCAGTATTTT; V: TRBV7-6; size: many; D: .; J: TRBJ2-3
CDR3: CASSLDGRTYNEQYF; DNA: TGTGCCAGCAGCTTAGATGGGAGGACCTACAATGAGCAGTACTTC; V: TRBV7-9; size: few; D: .; J: TRBJ2-7
CDR3: CSATGTSGINEQFF; DNA: TGCAGTGCTACCGGGACTAGCGGGATCAATGAGCAGTTCTTC; V: TRBV20-1; size: .; D: TRBD2; J: TRBJ2-1
CDR3: CASRDLLAGRPDTQYF; DNA: TGTGCCAGCAGGGACCTACTAGCGGGGCGCCCAGATACGCAGTATTTT; V: TRBV7-9; size: few; D: TRBD2; J: TRBJ2-3
CDR3: CASSQGDRQKRGYDYTF; DNA: TGTGCCAGCAGCCAAGGGGACCGACAGAAAAGGGGATATGACTACACCTTC; V: TRBV4-2; size: .; D: .; J: TRBJ1-2
CDR3: CASSLGQGAWVNTEAFF; DNA: TGCGCCAGCAGCTTGGGACAGGGGGCCTGGGTGAACACTGAAGCTTTCTTT; V: TRBV5-1; size: .; D: TRBD1; J: TRBJ1-1
CDR3: CASKGLVTDTQYF; DNA: TGTGCCAGCAAGGGACTAGTCACAGATACGCAGTATTTT; V: TRBV2; size: .; D: TRBD2; J: TRBJ2-3
CDR3: CASSSGTVNYGYTF; DNA: TGTGCCAGCAGCTCCGGGACAGTTAACTATGGCTACACCTTC; V: TRBV12-3/TRBV12-4; size: many; D: TRBD1; J: TRBJ1-2
CDR3: CSARVTGARSGANVLTF; DNA: TGCAGTGCTAGAGTTACAGGGGCCAGATCTGGGGCCAACGTCCTGACTTTC; V: TRBV20-1; size: .; D: TRBD1; J: TRBJ2-6
CDR3: CASRSLTRAGLTNSGANVLTF; DNA: TGTGCCAGCAGGTCCCTGACACGGGCGGGCCTAACTAACTCTGGGGCCAACGTCCTGACTTTC; V: TRBV28; size: .; D: .; J: TRBJ2-6
CDR3: CASRWGGSLNEKLFF; DNA: TGTGCCAGCCGCTGGGGGGGATCTCTTAATGAAAAACTGTTTTTT; V: TRBV25-1; size: .; D: .; J: TRBJ1-4
CDR3: CASSLILPGDEQYF; DNA: TGTGCCAGCAGCTTAATTCTCCCAGGGGACGAGCAGTACTTC; V: TRBV7-2; size: .; D: .; J: TRBJ2-7
CDR3: CSVRTVSNTEAFF; DNA: TGCAGCGTCCGGACAGTCAGCAACACTGAAGCTTTCTTT; V: TRBV29-1; size: few; D: .; J: TRBJ1-1
CDR3: CASSLAGITDTQYF; DNA: TGTGCCAGCAGTTTGGCAGGGATCACAGATACGCAGTATTTT; V: TRBV12-3/TRBV12-4; size: .; D: .; J: TRBJ2-3
CDR3: CASSLMRQPQHF; DNA: TGTGCCAGCAGCTTAATGAGGCAGCCCCAGCATTTT; V: TRBV7-2; size: .; D: .; J: TRBJ1-5
CDR3: CASSQDKGVWETQYF; DNA: TGCGCCAGCAGCCAAGATAAAGGAGTTTGGGAGACCCAGTACTTC; V: TRBV4-3; size: .; D: .; J: TRBJ2-5
CDR3: CASSGPKETQYF; DNA: TGTGCCAGCAGCGGGCCAAAAGAGACCCAGTACTTC; V: TRBV9; size: .; D: .; J: TRBJ2-5
CDR3: CASSLGLRGYEQYF; DNA: TGCGCCAGCAGCTTGGGCCTGAGGGGCTACGAGCAGTACTTC; V: TRBV5-1; size: many; D: .; J: TRBJ2-7
CDR3: CASSSDESSYNSPLHF; DNA: TGTGCCAGCAGCTCTGATGAGAGCTCCTATAATTCACCCCTCCACTTT; V: TRBV7-9; size: .; D: .; J: TRBJ1-6
CDR3: CASSGDLQETQYF; DNA: TGCGCCAGCAGCGGGGACCTCCAAGAGACCCAGTACTTC; V: TRBV5-1; size: .; D: .; J: TRBJ2-5
CDR3: CASSYSVPGHGADTQYF; DNA: TGTGCCAGCAGTTACAGCGTACCGGGACACGGGGCAGATACGCAGTATTTT; V: TRBV6-5; size: few; D: .; J: TRBJ2-3
CDR3: CASSQGVSSSGANVLTF; DNA: TGTGCCAGCAGCCAAGGCGTTTCGTCGTCTGGGGCCAACGTCCTGACTTTC; V: TRBV3-1; size: few; D: .; J: TRBJ2-6
CDR3: CASSESLTYQETQFF; DNA: TGTGCCAGCAGTGAATCCCTGACCTACCAAGAGACCCAGTTCTTC; V: TRBV25-1; size: .; D: .; J: TRBJ2-1
CDR3: CASRDDYEGVAKNIQYF; DNA: TGTGCCAGCAGGGACGACTATGAGGGAGTAGCCAAAAACATTCAGTACTTC; V: TRBV7-9; size: .; D: .; J: TRBJ2-4
CDR3: CSARDTKRDRGMSSYERYF; DNA: TGCAGTGCTAGAGATACGAAAAGGGACAGGGGGATGTCCTCCTACGAGCGGTACTTC; V: TRBV20-1; size: once; D: TRBD1; J: TRBJ2-7
CDR3: CASSFGHQNTEAFF; DNA: TGTGCCAGCAGTTTCGGGCACCAGAACACTGAAGCTTTCTTT; V: TRBV12-3/TRBV12-4; size: many; D: .; J: TRBJ1-1